The rows below give T cell receptor beta chains drawn from one sample of a study of blood T cell repertoires in COVID-19. Only in-frame clones appear in the TCRdb table, and some are missing; sequencing was by immunoSEQ multiplex PCR. The sample contains approximately 200,000 clones, around 86% of which appear only once. Sequencing input: PBMCs or T cells enriched from blood (not recorded which). These receptors all stem from a woman aged 25-40 years who had recovered from COVID-19. The CDR3 runs from the conserved cysteine through the conserved F or W. D genes are given only for firm matches. The listing skips clone size in some rows; elsewhere it reads once, few, many or a size class.

J gene | V gene | clone size | D gene | CDR3 protein | CDR3 DNA
TRBJ2-1 | TRBV21-1 | - | - | CASSKRGSPLTSGHNEQFF | TGTGCCAGCAGCAAACGCGGGTCCCCCCTGACTAGCGGCCACAATGAGCAGTTCTTC
TRBJ2-7 | TRBV18 | - | TRBD1 | CASSPAGGSYEQYF | TGTGCCAGCTCACCCGCAGGGGGCTCCTACGAGCAGTACTTC
TRBJ2-7 | TRBV5-4 | once | - | CASSSDSNLGNEQYF | TGTGCCAGCAGCTCGGACAGCAACCTTGGGAACGAGCAGTACTTC
TRBJ2-7 | TRBV7-8 | - | TRBD2 | CASSKGLAGDHEQYF | TGTGCCAGCAGCAAAGGACTAGCGGGAGACCACGAGCAGTACTTC
TRBJ2-1 | TRBV5-1 | - | TRBD2 | CASSLGAGAMNEQFF | TGCGCCAGCAGCTTAGGGGCGGGAGCTATGAATGAGCAGTTCTTC
TRBJ2-1 | TRBV18 | - | TRBD2 | CASSGGVRYNEQFF | TGTGCCAGCTCCGGGGGGGTACGGTACAATGAGCAGTTCTTC
TRBJ2-5 | TRBV7-2 | once | TRBD2 | CASSAPPGLAGGWETQYF | TGTGCCAGCAGCGCCCCACCGGGACTAGCGGGAGGGTGGGAGACCCAGTACTTC
TRBJ1-2 | TRBV7-9 | - | TRBD1 | CASSWGGQANYGYTF | TGTGCCAGCAGCTGGGGGGGACAGGCTAACTATGGCTACACCTTC
TRBJ2-1 | TRBV2 | once | TRBD2 | CASSATTSGRGSEQFF | TGTGCCAGCAGTGCAACGACTAGCGGGAGAGGTAGTGAGCAGTTCTTC
TRBJ2-1 | TRBV30 | - | TRBD2 | CAWRIRGTSSYNEQFF | TGTGCCTGGAGAATACGCGGGACTAGCTCCTACAATGAGCAGTTCTTC
TRBJ1-2 | TRBV27 | - | - | CASSPRTAYGYTF | TGTGCCAGCAGTCCCCGGACAGCCTATGGCTACACCTTC
TRBJ1-5 | TRBV28 | - | - | CASSLSGYSNQPQHF | TGTGCCAGCAGTTTATCAGGATATAGCAATCAGCCCCAGCATTTT
TRBJ1-5 | TRBV24-1 | - | TRBD1 | CATSDSGGDSNQPQHF | TGTGCCACCAGTGATTCAGGGGGAGATAGCAATCAGCCCCAGCATTTT
TRBJ1-4 | TRBV6-1 | - | TRBD1 | CASSEVDRDRVKLFF | TGTGCCAGCAGTGAAGTGGACAGGGACAGGGTAAAACTGTTTTTT
TRBJ2-1 | TRBV19 | once | TRBD2 | CASSKLAGLDEQFF | TGTGCCAGTAGCAAACTAGCGGGTCTCGATGAGCAGTTCTTC
TRBJ2-1 | TRBV4-1 | - | - | CASSPPHAGDSREQFF | TGCGCCAGCAGCCCCCCACACGCGGGCGATTCCCGGGAGCAGTTCTTC
TRBJ2-7 | TRBV3-1/TRBV3-2 | - | - | CASSQDPSSYEQYF | TGTGCCAGCAGCCAAGACCCCAGTTCCTACGAGCAGTACTTC
TRBJ2-3 | TRBV7-2 | - | TRBD2 | CASSLLAGGTDTQYF | TGTGCCAGCAGCTTACTGGCGGGAGGCACAGATACGCAGTATTTT
TRBJ2-7 | TRBV28 | - | - | CASSTHRTPDYEQYF | TGTGCCAGCAGTACGCACAGGACCCCTGACTACGAGCAGTACTTC
TRBJ2-5 | TRBV10-3 | - | TRBD2 | CAISESGLAGAPQETQYF | TGTGCCATCAGTGAGTCTGGACTAGCGGGAGCCCCCCAAGAGACCCAGTACTTC
TRBJ2-1 | TRBV27 | few | TRBD2 | CASSLGDIAGVRNNEQFF | TGTGCCAGCAGTTTAGGGGATATAGCGGGGGTTAGGAACAATGAGCAGTTCTTC
TRBJ2-5 | TRBV11-2 | - | TRBD2 | CASSLSSGSGWETQYF | TGTGCCAGCAGCTTAAGTAGCGGGAGTGGGTGGGAGACCCAGTACTTC
TRBJ2-2 | TRBV19 | - | TRBD1 | CASRKQGDTGELFF | TGTGCCAGTAGGAAACAGGGGGACACCGGGGAGCTGTTTTTT
TRBJ2-3 | TRBV13 | - | - | CASSLGLRGVTDTQYF | TGTGCCAGCAGCTTAGGCCTTCGGGGAGTCACAGATACGCAGTATTTT
TRBJ2-1 | TRBV5-4 | - | TRBD2 | CASSLDSGGREQFF | TGTGCCAGCAGCTTGGATTCGGGAGGCCGGGAGCAGTTCTTC
TRBJ2-3 | TRBV18 | once | - | CASSQGVVDTQYF | TGTGCCAGCTCACAAGGGGTCGTAGATACGCAGTATTTT
TRBJ2-7 | TRBV27 | - | - | CASSFTRGPYEQYF | TGTGCCAGCAGTTTTACCAGGGGACCCTACGAGCAGTACTTC
TRBJ1-1 | TRBV19 | - | - | CASRRARGETEAFF | TGTGCCAGTAGAAGGGCCAGGGGAGAAACTGAAGCTTTCTTT
TRBJ2-1 | TRBV18 | - | TRBD2 | CASSPPPVVLAGGVVNEQFF | TGTGCCAGCTCACCCCCACCCGTAGTACTAGCGGGAGGTGTGGTCAATGAGCAGTTCTTC
TRBJ2-7 | TRBV9 | - | TRBD2 | CASSVGTSYEQYF | TGTGCCAGCAGCGTAGGGACTAGCTACGAGCAGTACTTC
TRBJ2-7 | TRBV18 | - | TRBD1 | CASSPRVGQGNGEQYF | TGTGCCAGCTCACCAAGGGTGGGACAGGGGAATGGCGAGCAGTACTTC
TRBJ1-1 | TRBV5-1 | - | - | CASSVADGETEAFF | TGCGCCAGCAGCGTGGCCGATGGGGAGACTGAAGCTTTCTTT
TRBJ2-7 | TRBV5-1 | - | - | CASSWVGGLTYEQYF | TGCGCCAGCAGTTGGGTGGGAGGCCTAACCTACGAGCAGTACTTC
TRBJ2-7 | TRBV27 | once | - | CASSLFRGYNEQYF | TGTGCCAGCAGTTTATTCCGGGGGTACAACGAGCAGTACTTC
TRBJ2-2 | TRBV4-2 | - | - | CASSPPGAVGTGELFF | TGTGCCAGCAGTCCTCCGGGAGCGGTGGGGACCGGGGAGCTGTTTTTT
TRBJ2-7 | TRBV30 | - | - | CAWSVKAGEQYF | TGTGCCTGGAGTGTAAAGGCAGGGGAGCAGTACTTC
TRBJ2-3 | TRBV10-3 | - | - | CAMGDVLDTQYF | TGTGCCATGGGAGACGTTCTCGATACGCAGTATTTT
TRBJ2-5 | TRBV7-9 | once | TRBD2 | CASSLTLSGNEQETQYF | TGTGCCAGCAGCTTAACATTGAGCGGGAACGAACAAGAGACCCAGTACTTC
TRBJ2-6 | TRBV2 | many | TRBD2 | CASKLAGSSGANVLTF | TGTGCCAGCAAACTAGCGGGTTCCTCTGGGGCCAACGTCCTGACTTTC
TRBJ2-7 | TRBV27 | - | TRBD1 | CASSPSPTGGTYEQYF | TGTGCCAGCAGCCCATCCCCGACAGGGGGCACCTACGAGCAGTACTTC
TRBJ2-1 | TRBV2 | - | - | CASSEAVNEQFF | TGTGCCAGCAGTGAGGCAGTTAATGAGCAGTTCTTC
TRBJ2-7 | TRBV7-9 | - | - | CASSLAGSEQYF | TGTGCCAGCAGCTTAGCGGGGAGTGAGCAGTACTTC
TRBJ2-1 | TRBV14 | - | TRBD2 | CASSHPSGRRYEQFF | TGTGCCAGCAGCCACCCCAGCGGGAGGCGGTATGAGCAGTTCTTC
TRBJ2-1 | TRBV3-1/TRBV3-2 | large | TRBD2 | CASSQYGTRPFPSSYNEQFF | TGTGCCAGCAGCCAATACGGGACTAGACCGTTCCCAAGCTCCTACAATGAGCAGTTCTTC
TRBJ2-7 | TRBV27 | - | TRBD1 | CASSSDRGPYEQYF | TGTGCCAGCAGTTCCGACAGGGGACCCTACGAGCAGTACTTC
TRBJ2-5 | TRBV28 | - | - | CASSFRETQYF | TGTGCCAGCAGTTTTAGAGAGACCCAGTACTTC
TRBJ2-7 | TRBV7-2 | - | TRBD2 | CASSLGTSGRNEQYF | TGTGCCAGCAGCTTAGGGACTAGCGGGAGAAACGAGCAGTACTTC
TRBJ1-2 | TRBV6-5 | - | TRBD1 | CASSDRENYGYTF | TGTGCCAGCAGCGACAGGGAAAACTATGGCTACACCTTC
TRBJ2-1 | TRBV7-9 | - | - | CASSPVEGTYNEQFF | TGTGCCAGCAGCCCGGTGGAGGGGACCTACAATGAGCAGTTCTTC
TRBJ1-3 | TRBV28 | - | TRBD1 | CASSSIGQGANTIYF | TGTGCCAGCAGCTCCATAGGACAGGGGGCTAACACCATATATTTT
TRBJ1-6 | TRBV2 | - | - | CASREGRRTNSPLHF | TGTGCCAGCAGGGAGGGAAGAAGGACGAATTCACCCCTCCACTTT
TRBJ2-2 | TRBV7-2 | - | TRBD1 | CASSPTGGKGELFF | TGTGCCAGCAGCCCGACAGGGGGCAAAGGGGAGCTGTTTTTT
TRBJ2-1 | TRBV20-1 | - | TRBD2 | CSASGWAGGRFYNEQFF | TGCAGTGCTAGTGGGTGGGCGGGAGGAAGATTTTACAATGAGCAGTTCTTC
TRBJ2-1 | TRBV28 | - | TRBD2 | CASGGGSYNEQFF | TGTGCCAGCGGGGGGGGCTCCTACAATGAGCAGTTCTTC
TRBJ2-1 | TRBV4-1 | once | TRBD2 | CASSQVWRGLAGAEQFF | TGCGCCAGCAGCCAAGTTTGGAGGGGACTAGCGGGAGCTGAGCAGTTCTTC
TRBJ2-3 | TRBV3-1/TRBV3-2 | once | TRBD2 | CASSPFSGGGTDTQYF | TGTGCCAGCAGCCCCTTTAGCGGGGGAGGCACAGATACGCAGTATTTT